Presented here are 17 T cell receptor beta chains from one specimen sequenced in a study of T cell repertoires in cytomegalovirus infection. Their antigens are not known. TCRdb independently ran MiXCR on the reads; one entry per CDR3 protein. The data hold 700,000 to 900,000 distinct CDR3 sequences, with 25% to 35% observed a single time. The source was cultured CD8+ T cells from PBMCs, collected from culture after CMV antigen stimulation. These receptor sequences come from a human donor in good health (CMV status not recorded). Some clones in this sample may be carry-over from other donors' samples.

V and J are TRBV6-6 and TRBJ1-2; tentatively, D is TRBD1 (6 bases). Trimming shortened V by 11 bases and J by 6 bases, and 16 bases separated the two germline ends. Germline lookup yields CDR1 MNHNY and CDR2 SVGAGI (reference sequence). CDR3 length equals 12 residues. CDR3 nucleotides: TGTGCCGGGGGAGGGGGATTGCATGGCTACACCTTC. Translation gives CAGGGGLHGYTF.

This clonotype was found a few times. The V call is TRBV28, the J call TRBJ2-1; D tentatively fits TRBD1 or TRBD2 (5 bases each). The CDR3 has 17 amino acids. Germline loops: CDR1 MDHEN, CDR2 SYDVKM. Trimming took 4 bases from V and 1 from J, leaving 17 bases between them. The CDR3 spells CASSSAGTTVSYNEQFF. In nucleotides, the CDR3 is TGTGCCAGCAGTTCCGCCGGGACCACTGTATCCTACAATGAGCAGTTCTTC.

This clonotype has only a few counts. The chain employs TRBV4-1 and TRBJ2-3; D is unresolved. Germline loops: CDR1 MGHRA, CDR2 YSYEKL. This CDR3 spans 13 amino acids. The V gene lost 0 bases and the J gene lost 5 bases, with 6 bases spanning the gap. Written as DNA, the CDR3 is TGCGCCAGCAGCCAAGACTGGGGAGATACGCAGTATTTT. It encodes CASSQDWGDTQYF.

This clonotype was seen a few times. The V and J genes are TRBV6-5 and TRBJ2-2; TRBD1 agrees at 7 bases. Germline CDR1 and CDR2: MNHEY and SVGAGI. The CDR3 length is 14 residues. V shed 4 bases and J 5 bases; nucleotides not matched to a gene: 4. CDR3 DNA sequence: TGTGCCAGCAGTTCCGACAGGGATACCGGGGAGCTGTTTTTT. The encoded protein is CASSSDRDTGELFF.

The V call is TRBV20-1, the J call TRBJ1-5; 7 positions match TRBD1. J lost 6 bases, V lost 0 bases, and 8 bases had no gene match. CDR1 and CDR2 from the germline V gene are DFQATT and SNEGSKA (reference sequence). The CDR3 length is 15 residues. The CDR3 spells CSARDRRGQGQPQHF. Here the CDR3 DNA reads TGCAGTGCTAGAGATAGGAGGGGGCAAGGTCAGCCCCAGCATTTT.

This clonotype was observed a handful of times. The chain joins TRBV24-1 to TRBJ2-1; D remains ambiguous. The V gene's germline CDR1 is KGHDR and CDR2 SFDVKD. CDR3 length: 13 amino acids. Trimming stripped 4 bases from V and 10 bases from J, with 13 bases between. CDR3 loop: CATSDHPNGEQFF. The CDR3 nucleotides read TGTGCCACCAGTGACCACCCTAACGGGGAGCAGTTCTTC.

The V gene is TRBV4-3, the J gene TRBJ1-1; no definite D call. V was trimmed by 1 base and J by 0 bases, leaving 9 bases between them. The V gene's germline CDR1 is LGHNA and CDR2 YSLEER. The CDR3 is 15 amino acids. In DNA form, the CDR3 reads TGCGCCAGCAGCCAAGCGGGCATCATGAACACTGAAGCTTTCTTT. Its protein is CASSQAGIMNTEAFF.

CDR3 DNA: TGTGCCAGCACCGGAGGGGGCTGGGGGAACACTGAAGCTTTCTTT. The encoded protein is CASTGGGWGNTEAFF. This rearrangement joins TRBV27 to TRBJ1-1; the match to TRBD1 covers 7 bases. The V gene's germline CDR1 is MNHEY and CDR2 SMNVEV (reference sequence). The ends lost 7 bases at V and 1 base at J; junction bases unmatched: 9. The CDR3 contains 15 residues.

The V and J genes are TRBV6-5 and TRBJ2-3; D remains unclear. Germline V gene lookup returns CDR1 MNHEY and CDR2 SVGAGI. The CDR3 covers 14 residues. V lost 6 bases, J lost 3 bases, and 13 bases lay in between. The CDR3 loop is CASSPTSSTDTQYF. The DNA for the CDR3 is TGTGCCAGCAGCCCAACCTCTTCTACAGATACGCAGTATTTT.

This clonotype turned up a few times. This rearrangement joins TRBV4-2 to TRBJ1-2, with D possibly TRBD1 on 6 matching bases. This CDR3 region has 14 residues. Trimming pared 1 base from V and 7 bases from J, leaving 13 bases between. Germline V gives CDR1 LGHNA, CDR2 YNFKEQ. The CDR3 protein is CASSQGTSTGGYTF. In nucleotides, the CDR3 is TGTGCCAGCAGCCAAGGGACATCGACAGGTGGCTACACCTTC.

This clonotype was detected a few times. The gene calls are TRBV14 and TRBJ2-2; D is possibly TRBD2 (5 bases). The germline CDR1 and CDR2 sequences are SGHDN and FVKESK. This CDR3 is built from 15 residues. The V end was cut by 0 bases, the J end by 3 bases, with 8 bases between. The CDR3 sequence: CASSQEADYTGELFF. The DNA for the CDR3 is TGTGCCAGCAGCCAAGAAGCGGACTACACCGGGGAGCTGTTTTTT.

V and J are TRBV6-8 and TRBJ1-2; 7 positions match TRBD1. The CDR3 is 14 residues long. The V gene end was trimmed by 5 bases and the J gene end by 2 bases; junction bases not matched to a gene: 5. Germline V gene data show CDR1 as MNHGY and CDR2 as SAAAGT. DNA for the CDR3: TGTGCCAGCAGTACCGACAGGGCCAACTATGGCTACACCTTC. It is translated as CASSTDRANYGYTF.

This sequence joins TRBV12-3 or TRBV12-4 and TRBJ2-5; the D gene is possibly TRBD2 (5 bases). V was pared by 3 bases and J by 5 bases, with 10 bases between. The length of the CDR3 is 13 residues. In DNA form, the CDR3 reads TGTGCCAGCAGTTTGGAGGCCTGGGAGACCCAGTACTTC. It codes for CASSLEAWETQYF.

Only a few counts were recorded for this clonotype. The V gene is TRBV5-6, the J gene TRBJ2-7; 8 bases map to TRBD2. After removal of 4 bases from V and 7 bases from J, the junction contained 13 bases not matched to a gene. Germline V gene lookup returns CDR1 SGHDT and CDR2 YYEEEE. The length of the CDR3 is 15 residues. The CDR3 nucleotides read TGTGCCAGCAGCCCGGGGGGGACATCCCTCGGGGAGCAGTACTTC. Translated: CASSPGGTSLGEQYF.

This clonotype has ten or more counts. This chain connects TRBV6-2 or TRBV6-3 to TRBJ1-6; 7 bases agree with TRBD1. Germline V CDR1 and CDR2: MNHEY, SVGEGT. CDR3 length equals 15 residues. The V segment lost 7 bases and the J segment 8 bases; nucleotides outside the gene matches: 11. CDR3 bases: TGTGCCAGCAAAATTCGTCGGGACAGCTATTCACCCCTCCACTTT. It translates to CASKIRRDSYSPLHF.

This clonotype came up a few times. CDR3 sequence: CASTSSRRGTDTQYF. Written as DNA, the CDR3 is TGTGCCAGTACCTCATCAAGGAGGGGCACAGATACGCAGTATTTT. The V gene is TRBV19, the J gene TRBJ2-3; D is perhaps TRBD2 (6 bases). CDR3 length: 15 amino acids. The germline V gene has CDR1 LNHDA and CDR2 SQIVND (reference sequence). Trimming removed 7 bases at V and 1 base at J, with 15 bases between.

The J gene is TRBJ2-7, the V gene TRBV4-1, with 7 bases matching TRBD1. Germline V gene sequence: CDR1 MGHRA, CDR2 YSYEKL. The CDR3 covers 16 residues. V trimming: 0 bases; J trimming: 2 bases; junction bases outside the gene matches: 7. The CDR3 nucleotides read TGCGCCAGCAGCCAAGATAGGGCCGGGACAGCCTACGAGCAGTACTTC. Translation gives CASSQDRAGTAYEQYF.